This T cell receptor (beta chain) was profiled in a study of OX40 agonist ivuxolimab in advanced cancers. Measured with immunoSEQ multiplex PCR; TCRdb has only the in-frame clones, and not every one. Of 57,000 or so clones listed, approximately 83% are singletons. The germline gives CDR1 SGHAT, CDR2 FQNNGV. This CDR3 comprises 15 residues. V was pared by 2 bases and J by 0 bases, with 8 bases between. Whole-study results and caveats: Expanded clones belonging to CD8+ T cells outnumbered, on average, those of CD4+.

Comments on this clone: The antigen remains unidentified.

The sequences come from CD4+ or CD8+ T cells sorted from blood, collected in a trial of the OX40 agonist ivuxolimab. This chain uses TRBV11-2 with TRBJ1-3, with D unclear. The receptor's source is an adult with an advanced solid tumor such as melanoma, head and neck, liver or kidney cancer. CDR3 coding DNA: TGTGCCAGCAGCTTAAACTACAACTCTGGAAACACCATATATTTT. Translation: CASSLNYNSGNTIYF.